This TCR beta chain was observed in a study of blood T cell repertoires in COVID-19. In the study overall: In each case, the material was cDNA or gDNA derived from T cells, B-cell-depleted T cells, or PBMCs.

Original data processing: Reference gene primer amplification gave nucleated cell count estimates. TCRdb keeps only in-frame clones here, not all; method: immunoSEQ multiplex PCR. The D gene and trimming were derived from the DNA, and the V and J assignments and clone size from that table. The table shows about 120,000 clones, with more than 60% occurring only once. CDR3 length: 14 amino acids. Germline CDR1 reads SNHLY; CDR2 reads FYNNEI. Unmatched junction bases numbered 5, after V lost 5 bases and J lost 4 bases. This TCR was sampled from a man between 70 and 80 years old with acute or convalescent COVID-19. V usage is TRBV2 and J usage is TRBJ1-3, with 7 nucleotides matching TRBD1. Material: peripheral blood. The CDR3 DNA sequence: TGTGCCAGCAGTCTTACAGGGGTCGGAAACACCATATATTTT. Translation gives CASSLTGVGNTIYF.